This TCR beta chain comes out of a study of follicular helper T cells after annual influenza vaccination. CDR1 GTSNPN and CDR2 SVGIG come from the germline V gene (reference sequence). The CDR3 sequence is 14 residues long. With V trimmed by 2 bases and J by 7 bases, 4 bases remained unmatched. The sample's time point: 2014-2015 season, pre-vaccination. Sequencing used immunoSEQ multiplex PCR; TCRdb keeps in-frame clones, though not all of them. The data contain 27,000 or so clones, 80% to 90% of them seen just once; the ten biggest clones take up roughly 1.1%. Whole-study findings and limits: Plasmablast frequency change correlated with clonality change in ICOS+CD38+ cTfh.

On this clone itself: Its matching antigen is unknown.

The chain uses TRBV30 and TRBJ1-4, with 10 bases lining up with TRBD1. The receptor was isolated from an adult who received the influenza vaccine. The starting material was CXCR5+ CD38- circulating T follicular helper cells from blood, obtained on the day of influenza vaccination. The subset: circulating Tfh, non-naive CD4+CXCR5+PD-1+ (ICOS+CD38+ or ICOS-CD38-). The CDR3 DNA reads as TGTGCCTGGAGTAGGGGACAGGGGACTGAAAAACTGTTTTTT. This gives the protein CAWSRGQGTEKLFF.